These 20 T cell receptor beta chains came from one sample sequenced in a study of blood T cell repertoires in COVID-19 (dated by TCRdb to 2020 to 2022). The method behind the library was the immunoSEQ multiplex PCR assay. Held by TCRdb, this immuneACCESS table contains in-frame sequences only and omits some clones. Under half of the omission traces to an unresolved V gene where checked; the cause of the rest is unknown. The sample yields some 97,000 clones; almost 80% were counted once. Of the sample, around 10% is held by the ten largest clones. Sequenced sample: peripheral blood. The origin of the receptors is a woman aged 70 to 79 with acute or convalescent COVID-19.

The chain couples TRBV25-1 to TRBJ2-5; a weak D match, TRBD1 (6 bases). V was trimmed by 3 bases and J by 2 bases, leaving 13 bases between them. This CDR3 region has 15 residues. The germline V gene has CDR1 MGHDK and CDR2 SYGVNS. The CDR3 DNA reads as TGTGCCAGCAGTGACTGGACAGCACATCAAGAGACCCAGTACTTC. Translated, it gives CASSDWTAHQETQYF.

The chain employs TRBV7-8 and TRBJ1-1; TRBD1 matches at 8 bases. The CDR3 runs 17 residues. V lost 5 bases, J lost 0 bases, and 11 bases stayed unmatched. The V gene's germline CDR1 is SGHVS and CDR2 FQNEAQ. The CDR3 region is CASSRQGIGPMNTEAFF. The CDR3 coding sequence is TGTGCCAGCAGCCGACAGGGGATAGGTCCCATGAACACTGAAGCTTTCTTT.

J is TRBJ2-2 and V is TRBV18; weak D call: TRBD2 (6 bases). Trimming left V 1 base short and J 5 bases short, with 14 bases between. The CDR3 sequence is 16 residues long. From germline, CDR1 is KGHSH and CDR2 LQKENI. CDR3 DNA: TGTGCCAGCTCACCACGGGTAGCGGCTGAAACCGGGGAGCTGTTTTTT. This sequence encodes CASSPRVAAETGELFF.

CDR3 in amino acids: CASSLWPGNTIYF. The CDR3 nucleotides read TGTGCCAGCAGCTTATGGCCTGGAAACACCATATATTTT. The chain recombines TRBV7-3 with TRBJ1-3, with D hard to call. This CDR3 has 13 residues. Germline V gene sequence: CDR1 SGHTA, CDR2 FQGTGA. V shed 2 bases and J shed 2 bases, with 4 bases lying between them.

The chain carries TRBV28 and TRBJ1-4; 8 nucleotides agree with TRBD1. This CDR3 is 14 amino acids long. Germline values: CDR1 MDHEN, CDR2 SYDVKM. V lost 4 bases and J lost 6; bases outside the gene matches: 4. CDR3 DNA sequence: TGTGCCAGCAGTTCTAGGACAGGGTATGAAAAACTGTTTTTT. It codes for CASSSRTGYEKLFF.

The chain links TRBV27 to TRBJ2-2; 14 bases are a match to TRBD2. J lost 2 bases, V lost 5 bases, and 13 bases had no gene match. Per germline, CDR1 MNHEY and CDR2 SMNVEV (reference sequence). This CDR3 region has 20 residues. The CDR3 sequence is CASSPRGLAGALGNTGELFF. CDR3 coding DNA: TGTGCCAGCAGTCCACGGGGACTAGCGGGGGCCTTGGGTAACACCGGGGAGCTGTTTTTT.

This chain connects TRBV7-3 to TRBJ2-5; weak D call: TRBD2 (6 bases). This CDR3 spans 17 amino acids. The germline gives CDR1 SGHTA, CDR2 FQGTGA. Trimming pared 1 base from V and 2 bases from J, leaving 17 bases between. CDR3 nucleotides: TGTGCCAGCAGCTTAAGCCCGACTAGTTCCCGTCAAGAGACCCAGTACTTC. This codes for CASSLSPTSSRQETQYF.

The chain couples TRBV7-2 to TRBJ2-5; 9 nucleotides match TRBD2. This CDR3 is 17 amino acids long. Germline V gives CDR1 SGHTA, CDR2 FQGNSA. After removal of 1 base from V and 3 bases from J, the junction contained 9 bases not matched to a gene. This CDR3 is CASSLDISGGREETQYF. In DNA form, the CDR3 reads TGTGCCAGCAGCTTAGATATCAGCGGGGGGCGAGAAGAGACCCAGTACTTC.

This clone was recorded once. The chain employs TRBV7-2 and TRBJ2-5, with D tentatively TRBD1 (6 bases). V was shortened by 4 bases and J by 2 bases, with 11 bases between the two germline ends. This CDR3 has 14 residues. Per germline, CDR1 SGHTA and CDR2 FQGNSA. CDR3 in amino acids: CASSYQGWQETQYF. In DNA form, the CDR3 reads TGTGCCAGCAGCTACCAGGGGTGGCAAGAGACCCAGTACTTC.

V and J are TRBV6-4 and TRBJ2-3; 11 nucleotides match TRBD2. CDR1 MRHNA and CDR2 SNTAGT come from the germline V gene. The CDR3 runs 14 residues. The V segment lost 6 bases and the J segment 5 bases; nucleotides outside the gene matches: 4. CDR3 region: CASSVLAGGDTQYF. The CDR3 DNA reads as TGTGCCAGCAGCGTCCTAGCGGGGGGAGATACGCAGTATTTT.

The CDR3 DNA follows: TGTGCCACCAGCAGAGAACGGACCGGGACAGGGGGCGGGTGGAACACTGAAGCTTTCTTT. The encoded protein is CATSRERTGTGGGWNTEAFF. The genes are TRBV15 and TRBJ1-1; 12 bases map to TRBD1. This CDR3 comprises 20 residues. CDR1 is LNHNV and CDR2 is YYDKDF in the germline V gene (reference sequence). V lost 0 bases and J lost 1; bases outside the gene matches: 12.

The J gene is TRBJ2-2, the V gene TRBV7-3, with D maybe TRBD2 (5 bases). V shed 2 bases and J shed 3 bases, with 10 bases lying between them. The CDR3 has 15 amino acids. Germline loops: CDR1 SGHTA, CDR2 FQGTGA. DNA of the CDR3: TGTGCCAGCAGCTTACGGGGAGCGGACACCGGGGAGCTGTTTTTT. Its protein is CASSLRGADTGELFF.

This chain joins TRBV7-9 and TRBJ1-3; D is possibly TRBD1 (5 bases). The CDR3 sequence is 14 residues long. Germline lookup yields CDR1 SEHNR and CDR2 FQNEAQ (reference sequence). Between the trimmed V and J ends, which lost 2 bases and 0 bases, there was a span of 5 bases. This chain's CDR3 is CASSLRGSGNTIYF. The CDR3 bases are TGTGCCAGCAGCTTAAGGGGCTCTGGAAACACCATATATTTT.

This clone was found a few times. V is TRBV6-2 or TRBV6-3 and J is TRBJ2-3; D possibly corresponds to TRBD1 (6 bases). The V end lost 5 bases, the J end lost 4 bases, and 16 bases lay between the germline ends. Germline CDR1 MNHEY, CDR2 SVGEGT. The CDR3 spans 15 residues. CDR3 DNA sequence: TGTGCCAGCAGTACAAGGATGACAGGAGCAGATACGCAGTATTTT. Its protein is CASSTRMTGADTQYF.

The CDR3 DNA follows: TGTGCCAGCAGTGCCCGGGGGGGGGAAAGTTACGGCTACACCTTC. This codes for CASSARGGESYGYTF. The chain uses TRBV6-4 and TRBJ1-2; perhaps TRBD1 as D (5 bases). Germline V gene data show CDR1 as MRHNA and CDR2 as SNTAGT. There are 15 residues in the CDR3. V gave up 4 bases and J gave up 8 bases, with 20 bases separating them.

The CDR3 DNA follows: TGCGCCAGCAGTGAGCTAGATAAACTGTTTTTT. Protein sequence: CASSELDKLFF. This chain uses TRBV10-2 with TRBJ1-4; D call uncertain. Trimming took off 2 bases at V and 11 bases at J, with 6 bases between the two ends. Germline CDR1 WSHSY, CDR2 SAAADI. The CDR3 spans 11 residues.

This chain connects TRBV6-2 or TRBV6-3 to TRBJ1-1; 9 bases are a match to TRBD1. The V gene's germline CDR1 is MNHEY and CDR2 SVGEGT. The CDR3 is made up of 17 amino acids. V shed 4 bases, J shed 1 base, and the junction held 10 bases outside the gene matches. The CDR3 loop reads CASSSQTGGIGNTEAFF. DNA for the CDR3: TGTGCCAGCAGTTCACAGACAGGGGGGATAGGGAACACTGAAGCTTTCTTT.

Only one count was recorded for this clone. The chain employs TRBV7-9 and TRBJ1-2; D might be TRBD1 (6 bases). The CDR3 runs to 13 residues. V dropped 6 bases and J dropped 0 bases, with 8 bases sitting between them. CDR1 is SEHNR and CDR2 is FQNEAQ in the germline V gene (reference sequence). CDR3 sequence: CASRGGSNYGYTF. CDR3 in DNA: TGTGCCAGCAGAGGGGGTTCTAACTATGGCTACACCTTC.

The rearrangement uses TRBV28 and TRBJ1-2, with TRBD1 as a possible D gene (5 bases). The germline CDR1 and CDR2 sequences are MDHEN and SYDVKM. Trimming left V 3 bases short and J 5 bases short, with 16 bases between. The CDR3 extends over 15 amino acids. The CDR3: CASSLGGEIDYGYTF. For the CDR3, the DNA is TGTGCCAGCAGTTTGGGGGGGGAAATTGATTATGGCTACACCTTC.

The chain recombines TRBV3-1 (or the pseudogene TRBV3-2) with TRBJ1-4; 10 bases align to TRBD1. CDR3 size: 14 residues. Germline V gene lookup returns CDR1 LGHDT and CDR2 YNNKEL (reference sequence). The ends lost 5 bases at V and 8 bases at J; junction bases unmatched: 5. The DNA for the CDR3 is TGTGCCAGCAGCTATGGGACAGGGGAGGAAAAACTGTTTTTT. Its protein is CASSYGTGEEKLFF.